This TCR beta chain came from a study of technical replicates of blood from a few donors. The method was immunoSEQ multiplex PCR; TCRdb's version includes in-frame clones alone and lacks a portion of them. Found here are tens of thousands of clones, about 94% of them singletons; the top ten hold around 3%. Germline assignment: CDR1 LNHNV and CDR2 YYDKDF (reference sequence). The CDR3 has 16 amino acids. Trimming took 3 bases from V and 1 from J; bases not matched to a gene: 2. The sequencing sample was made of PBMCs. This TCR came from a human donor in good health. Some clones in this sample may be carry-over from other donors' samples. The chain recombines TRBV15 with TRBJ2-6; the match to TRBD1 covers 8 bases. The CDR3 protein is CATSRDRASGANVLTF. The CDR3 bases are TGTGCCACCAGCAGGGACAGGGCTTCTGGGGCCAACGTCCTGACTTTC.